This T cell receptor beta chain derives from a study of beta chain features in type 1 diabetes. Overall study results and limits: Patients with type 1 diabetes carried fewer insertions and had more deletions at their VDJ junctions. All four CD4+ subsets of Type 1 diabetes patients contained TCRB CDR3s that were moderately but significantly shorter.

The authors reverse transcribed all of the isolated RNA, so sequencing captured expressed TCRB transcripts. Produced via immunoSEQ multiplex PCR; TCRdb's table is partial and in-frame only. Among some 150,000 clones listed, 10% to 15% were seen once. Remarks on this clone: Antigen unknown.

Every sorted population was more than 98% pure. V gave up 2 bases and J gave up 7 bases, with 4 bases separating them. Germline V gene lookup returns CDR1 SGDLS and CDR2 YYNGEE. The CDR3 spans 11 residues. This sequence was found in a man younger than 35 with type 1 diabetes. Sequenced input: central memory CD4+ T cells from blood. The V gene is TRBV9, the J gene TRBJ2-1, with no clear D. The CDR3: CASSVTNEQFF. DNA of the CDR3: TGTGCCAGCAGCGTGACAAATGAGCAGTTCTTC.